This T cell receptor (beta chain) stems from a study of glioma-infiltrating T cells after dendritic cell vaccination. As for the study in general: Dendritic cell vaccination trial patients had either newly diagnosed or recurrent glioblastoma. Study observations and caveats: Complete blood and tumor specimen sets were limited to few patients. Estimated pretreatment TIL content predicted outcome after dendritic cell vaccination.

The V and J ends lost 3 bases and 4 bases, in that order; junction bases with no gene match: 6. Germline loops: CDR1 SGDLS, CDR2 YYNGEE. There are 15 residues in the CDR3. In this sample, this clone turned up a few times. Its antigen is not known. Time point of the sample: after dendritic cell vaccination, including at tumor progression/relapse. Primers: 60 V beta forward and 13 J beta reverse. TCRdb's table, derived via immunoSEQ multiplex PCR, lists solely in-frame clones and lacks some. Of roughly 100,000 clones in the sample, around 89% were seen once. The J gene is TRBJ2-2, the V gene TRBV9; 7 bases match TRBD2. This specimen was blood, taken after dendritic cell vaccination. This sequence originates from a human donor with glioblastoma. The CDR3 nucleotides read TGTGCCAGCAGCGCCCGACTAGCAGTCACCGGGGAGCTGTTTTTT. Translated, it gives CASSARLAVTGELFF.